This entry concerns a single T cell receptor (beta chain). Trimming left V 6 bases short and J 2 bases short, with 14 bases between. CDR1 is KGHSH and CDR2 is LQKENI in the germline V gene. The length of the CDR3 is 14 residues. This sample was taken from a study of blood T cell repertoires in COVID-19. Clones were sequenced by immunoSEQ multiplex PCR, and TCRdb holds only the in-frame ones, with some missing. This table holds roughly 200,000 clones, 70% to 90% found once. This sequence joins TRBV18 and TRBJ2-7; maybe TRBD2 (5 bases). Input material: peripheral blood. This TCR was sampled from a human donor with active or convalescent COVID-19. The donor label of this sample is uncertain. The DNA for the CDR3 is TGTGCCAGCTCCACCAGAGCGGAGACCTACGAGCAGTACTTC. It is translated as CASSTRAETYEQYF.